This T cell receptor (beta chain) was captured in a study of identical twins. In TCRdb, the 5' RACE reads were re-called with MiXCR into one record per CDR3 protein. Seen here are hundreds of thousands of distinct CDR3 sequences, approximately 20% observed once, and the top ten hold approximately 0.52%. The CDR3 length is 13 residues. V lost 2 bases, J lost 3 bases, and 5 bases lay in between. The germline CDR1 and CDR2 sequences are WSHSY and SAAADI. These data were likewise used in another study, on yellow fever vaccine responses in identical twins.

The chain couples TRBV10-2 to TRBJ1-3, with D uncertain. This TCR derives from a woman aged 18-29 years in good health. Sequencing was carried out using CD4+ T cells sorted from blood. The CDR3 region is CASSEQDGNTIYF. The CDR3 region has the DNA TGCGCCAGCAGTGAGCAGGATGGAAACACCATATATTTT.